The 27 T cell receptor beta chains presented below share a single source sample, sequenced in a study of blood T cell repertoires in COVID-19. Assay used: immunoSEQ multiplex PCR; TCRdb lists only in-frame clones, some missing. The top ten hold 3.3% of the sample, which has under 300,000 clones, 75% to 90% seen once. Source material: PBMCs or T cells enriched from blood (not recorded which). These receptors were collected from a woman in her thirties or forties with acute COVID-19.

The chain has TRBV11-2 and TRBJ2-7; TRBD2 agrees at 7 bases. With V trimmed by 5 bases and J by 0 bases, 13 bases remained unmatched. The CDR3 covers 17 residues. CDR1 SGHAT and CDR2 FQNNGV come from the germline V gene. CDR3 residues: CASSPQGQAGSSYEQYF. CDR3 nucleotides: TGTGCCAGCAGCCCCCAAGGTCAAGCGGGGAGCTCCTACGAGCAGTACTTC.

This clone appeared once. The gene calls are TRBV11-2 and TRBJ2-3; D is possibly TRBD2 (5 bases). The CDR3 runs 13 residues. Germline assignment: CDR1 SGHAT and CDR2 FQNNGV. The germline V and J ends were trimmed by 4 bases and 4 bases, with 9 bases remaining between them. The CDR3 is CASSSRVADTQYF. The CDR3 DNA reads TGTGCCAGCAGCTCGAGGGTTGCAGATACGCAGTATTTT.

V gene TRBV7-9 combines with J gene TRBJ2-2; D is undetermined. The CDR3 covers 14 residues. CDR1 and CDR2 from the germline V gene are SEHNR and FQNEAQ (reference sequence). Trimming shortened V by 1 base and J by 6 bases, and 9 bases separated the two germline ends. The CDR3 nucleotides are TGTGCCAGCAGCTTAGACCTGGCGGCCGGGGAGCTGTTTTTT. This translates into CASSLDLAAGELFF. Together with reference TRBV7-9 and TRBJ2-2, the CDR3 gives the full variable domain: DTGVSQNPRHKITKRGQNVTFRCDPISEHNRLYWYRQTLGQGPEFLTYFQNEAQLEKSRLLSDRFSAERPKGSFSTLEIQRTEQGDSAMYLCASSLDLAAGELFFGEGSRLTVL.

The chain couples TRBV18 to TRBJ2-1; TRBD2 matches at 7 bases. The CDR3 runs 16 residues. Looked up from germline, CDR1 is KGHSH and CDR2 is LQKENI. V gave up 2 bases and J gave up 7 bases; unmatched junction bases: 11. For the CDR3, the DNA is TGTGCCAGCTCACCAATAGCGGGCCAACTAGGGAATGAGCAGTTCTTC. Translated, it gives CASSPIAGQLGNEQFF. The full variable domain, with the rest looked up from reference TRBV18 and TRBJ2-1, is NAGVMQNPRHLVRRRGQEARLRCSPMKGHSHVYWYRQLPEEGLKFMVYLQKENIIDESGMPKERFSAEFPKEGPSILRIQQVVRGDSAAYFCASSPIAGQLGNEQFFGPGTRLTVL.

The rearrangement uses TRBV7-3 and TRBJ2-2, with 11 bases fitting TRBD2. V trimming: 5 bases; J trimming: 6 bases; junction bases outside the gene matches: 5. Germline V CDR1 and CDR2: SGHTA, FQGTGA. The CDR3 has 15 residues. In nucleotides, the CDR3 is TGTGCCAGCAGCCTGTATAGCGGGAGGGCCGGGGAGCTGTTTTTT. It is translated as CASSLYSGRAGELFF.

This clone was observed a single time. The rearrangement joins TRBV7-3 to TRBJ1-2; D not resolved. The CDR3 is 15 amino acids. CDR1 SGHTA and CDR2 FQGTGA come from the germline V gene. V was pared by 5 bases and J by 0 bases, with 13 bases between. CDR3 DNA: TGTGCCAGCAGCCCAAACGCGGATACTAACTATGGCTACACCTTC. Amino acids: CASSPNADTNYGYTF.

This chain joins TRBV19 and TRBJ2-5; D unclear. Trimming took 2 bases from V and 2 from J, leaving 9 bases between them. Germline assignment: CDR1 LNHDA and CDR2 SQIVND (reference sequence). The CDR3 consists of 14 residues. Here the CDR3 DNA reads TGTGCCAGTAGTATAAACCTACAGCAAGAGACCCAGTACTTC. This translates into CASSINLQQETQYF.

This clone was seen a handful of times. The rearrangement joins TRBV12-3 or TRBV12-4 to TRBJ1-1; TRBD1 is a possible D gene (6 bases). V lost 2 bases, J lost 12 bases, and 16 bases lay in between. The CDR3 is 13 amino acids. The CDR3 reads CASSLLGQTETFF. The CDR3 DNA is TGTGCCAGCAGTTTATTAGGACAGACGGAGACTTTCTTT.

This chain connects TRBV29-1 to TRBJ1-2, with TRBD1 matching over 7 bases. The ends lost 5 bases at V and 2 bases at J; junction bases unmatched: 8. This CDR3 spans 14 amino acids. The germline V gene has CDR1 SQVTM and CDR2 ANQGSEA. CDR3 bases: TGCAGCGTTCCACTCGGACAGGTCAACTATGGCTACACCTTC. This sequence encodes CSVPLGQVNYGYTF.

The rearrangement joins TRBV2 to TRBJ2-1; 8 bases agree with TRBD1. After removal of 7 bases from V and 10 bases from J, the junction contained 12 bases not matched to a gene. CDR1 is SNHLY, CDR2 FYNNEI, per germline. The CDR3 runs to 14 residues. For the CDR3, the DNA is TGTGCCAGCACCCTGAACTCAGGGGGCAGCGAGCAGTTCTTC. It specifies CASTLNSGGSEQFF.

The chain couples TRBV5-1 to TRBJ2-7; 11 nucleotides line up with TRBD2. Germline loops: CDR1 SGHRS, CDR2 YFSETQ. Trimming cost V 3 bases and J 3 bases; bases outside gene matches: 5. This CDR3 has 15 amino acids. CDR3 protein: CASSWGLAVGYEQYF. The DNA of the CDR3 is TGCGCCAGCAGCTGGGGACTAGCGGTAGGCTACGAGCAGTACTTC.

V is TRBV6-5 and J is TRBJ2-1, with D possibly being TRBD1 (7 bases). This CDR3 spans 14 amino acids. Germline CDR1 is MNHEY and CDR2 is SVGAGI. V was clipped by 7 bases and J by 8 bases, with 18 bases between them. The DNA of the CDR3 is TGTGCCAGCACGGAGGGACAGTTTCTCGATGAGCAGTTCTTC. It codes for CASTEGQFLDEQFF.

The V call is TRBV7-8, the J call TRBJ2-1; 7 nucleotides match TRBD1. CDR1 and CDR2 (germline): SGHVS, FQNEAQ. This CDR3 contains 15 residues. J lost 6 bases, V lost 4 bases, and 9 bases had no gene match. The CDR3 here is CASSSDRVISNEQFF. The CDR3 bases are TGTGCCAGCAGCTCCGACAGGGTGATTAGCAATGAGCAGTTCTTC.

This rearrangement joins TRBV7-2 to TRBJ2-7; TRBD2 matches 10 bases. The CDR3 extends over 15 amino acids. V dropped 1 base and J dropped 5; count of bases not matched to a gene: 5. Germline V gene data show CDR1 as SGHTA and CDR2 as FQGNSA. The DNA of the CDR3 is TGTGCCAGCAGCTTAGTCCTAGCGGGAGTGGACGAGCAGTACTTC. It codes for CASSLVLAGVDEQYF.

This chain uses TRBV11-3 with TRBJ2-7; 8 bases agree with TRBD1. The CDR3 has 12 residues. The V segment lost 10 bases and the J segment 2 bases; nucleotides outside the gene matches: 4. The germline CDR1 and CDR2 sequences are SGHNT and YENEEA. The CDR3 protein is CATTDRAYEQYF. In nucleotides, the CDR3 is TGTGCCACAACGGACAGGGCCTACGAGCAGTACTTC.

V is TRBV9 and J is TRBJ2-2; 9 bases fit TRBD2. The CDR3 consists of 16 residues. From germline, CDR1 is SGDLS and CDR2 YYNGEE. Trimming removed 4 bases from V and 4 bases from J; junction bases left unmatched: 8. CDR3 DNA sequence: TGTGCCAGCAGCTCCCGGACTAGCGAAGGCACCGGGGAGCTGTTTTTT. It codes for CASSSRTSEGTGELFF.

This clone was recorded once. One end of the junction varies from germline; a read error may be responsible. The V and J genes are TRBV5-1 and TRBJ1-4; D may be TRBD1 (6 bases). The CDR3 runs to 16 residues. Germline CDR1 is SGHRS and CDR2 is YFSETQ. The CDR3 region is CASSLEGGRPNEKLFF. The CDR3 DNA reads as TGCGCCAGCAGCTTGGAGGGGGGGCGGCCTAATGAAAAGCTGTTTTTT.

The CDR3 spells CASSVLAGVEDGELFF. The CDR3, as DNA: TGTGCCAGCAGCGTATTAGCGGGAGTCGAGGACGGGGAGCTGTTTTTT. The V gene is TRBV9, the J gene TRBJ2-2, with 9 nucleotides matching TRBD2. The CDR3 consists of 16 residues. Trimming at V came to 1 base and at J to 7 bases, leaving 8 bases not matched to a gene. Germline values: CDR1 SGDLS, CDR2 YYNGEE.

CDR3 sequence: CASSSEDQPQHF. CDR3 bases: TGTGCCAGCTCCTCAGAGGATCAGCCCCAGCATTTT. The chain couples TRBV18 to TRBJ1-5; D is ambiguous. CDR3 size: 12 residues. Germline CDR1 is KGHSH and CDR2 is LQKENI. V shed 6 bases and J shed 5 bases, with 8 bases lying between them.

The chain is built from TRBV29-1 and TRBJ2-7, with D possibly being TRBD1 (5 bases). V lost 6 bases to trimming and J lost 3 bases, with 21 bases between them. This CDR3 is 15 amino acids long. Germline CDR1 and CDR2: SQVTM and ANQGSEA. The CDR3 protein is CSVAPDSPSGYEQYF. The CDR3 DNA is TGCAGCGTCGCCCCCGACAGCCCATCGGGCTACGAGCAGTACTTC.

The chain uses TRBV6-6 and TRBJ1-6; D is unresolved. V was pared by 4 bases and J by 7 bases, with 11 bases between. Germline CDR1 MNHNY, CDR2 SVGAGI (reference sequence). This CDR3 spans 14 amino acids. In DNA form, the CDR3 reads TGTGCCAGCAGTTCACCCGAGGGAAATTCACCCCTCCACTTT. Its translation: CASSSPEGNSPLHF.

The chain uses TRBV5-4 and TRBJ2-2; 10 positions agree with TRBD2. Germline values: CDR1 SGHNT, CDR2 YYREEE (reference sequence). The CDR3 spans 18 residues. Losses at the gene ends were 1 base for V and 0 bases for J; bases not matched to a gene: 6. The CDR3 DNA follows: TGTGCCAGCAGCTTGATACTAGCGGGGTACGCGAACACCGGGGAGCTGTTTTTT. Its protein is CASSLILAGYANTGELFF.

This clone was counted ten times or more. The chain links TRBV24-1 to TRBJ2-1, with 11 bases fitting TRBD2. There are 15 residues in the CDR3. V lost 7 bases to trimming and J lost 7 bases; unmatched junction nucleotides: 8. Per germline, CDR1 KGHDR and CDR2 SFDVKD. The CDR3 DNA reads TGTGCCACCAGCGCCGGGACTAGCGGCCAGAATGAGCAGTTCTTC. This codes for CATSAGTSGQNEQFF.

J is TRBJ2-1 and V is TRBV25-1; 11 bases are a match to TRBD2. The CDR3 is 16 amino acids. Germline loops: CDR1 MGHDK, CDR2 SYGVNS. V shed 3 bases, J shed 10 bases, and the junction held 11 bases outside the gene matches. The CDR3 protein is CASSDFRLAGGKEQFF. Written as DNA, the CDR3 is TGTGCCAGCAGTGATTTCCGGCTAGCGGGAGGAAAGGAGCAGTTCTTC.

This chain connects TRBV4-1 to TRBJ2-5, with a weak D call TRBD1 (6 bases). Trimming shortened V by 2 bases and J by 5 bases, and 9 bases separated the two germline ends. This CDR3 region has 13 residues. Germline lookup yields CDR1 MGHRA and CDR2 YSYEKL. The CDR3 nucleotides are TGCGCCAGCAGCCAAACAGGGCTGGAGACCCAGTACTTC. Translated: CASSQTGLETQYF.

This clone is a singleton in its sample. J is TRBJ1-2 and V is TRBV9; the D is unclear. Deletions cut 0 bases from V and 4 bases from J, with 7 bases between. This CDR3 is built from 13 residues. The germline CDR1 and CDR2 sequences are SGDLS and YYNGEE. The CDR3 coding sequence is TGTGCCAGCAGCGTAGGTGGCAGCTATGGCTACACCTTC. This encodes CASSVGGSYGYTF.

The rearrangement links TRBV14 to TRBJ1-5; no clear D. The germline V gene has CDR1 SGHDN and CDR2 FVKESK. CDR3 size: 14 residues. The V gene lost 0 bases and the J gene lost 7 bases, with 10 bases spanning the gap. The CDR3 DNA sequence: TGTGCCAGCAGCCAAGAGCCAAGCAGGCAGCCCCAGCATTTT. It is translated as CASSQEPSRQPQHF.